The next 31 T cell receptor beta chains were all read from a single sample in a study of blood T cell repertoires in COVID-19. Produced via immunoSEQ multiplex PCR; TCRdb's table is partial and in-frame only. This repertoire shows about 180,000 clones, approximately 88% found once; its top ten account for 1.5% to 2%. The specimen was peripheral blood. The source is a woman aged 50 to 60 with acute or convalescent COVID-19.

This clone has a single count. The J gene is TRBJ2-1, the V gene TRBV2, with D unresolved. CDR1 and CDR2 (germline): SNHLY, FYNNEI. This CDR3 comprises 15 residues. V lost 3 bases, J lost 0 bases, and 9 bases lay in between. CDR3 DNA: TGTGCCAGCAGTGAGAATATGAGCTCCTACAATGAGCAGTTCTTC. Encoded protein: CASSENMSSYNEQFF.

The chain uses TRBV6-6 and TRBJ2-7; the D gene is possibly TRBD1 (6 bases). Trimming stripped 1 base from V and 4 bases from J, with 11 bases between. From germline, CDR1 is MNHNY and CDR2 SVGAGI (reference sequence). The CDR3 extends over 14 amino acids. The CDR3 coding sequence is TGTGCCAGCAGTTACTTAGGACAGTCTTACGAGCAGTACTTC. Protein product: CASSYLGQSYEQYF.

The V call is TRBV18, the J call TRBJ2-1; 8 nucleotides line up with TRBD2. V trimming: 6 bases; J trimming: 0 bases; junction bases outside the gene matches: 4. From germline, CDR1 is KGHSH and CDR2 LQKENI. CDR3 length: 15 residues. This chain's CDR3 is CASSPTSGSYNEQFF. CDR3 in DNA: TGTGCCAGCTCCCCCACTAGCGGCTCCTACAATGAGCAGTTCTTC.

The V gene is TRBV4-3, the J gene TRBJ1-1; 8 bases map to TRBD1. Germline V gives CDR1 LGHNA, CDR2 YSLEER. The CDR3 is 18 amino acids. V was clipped by 0 bases and J by 5 bases; unmatched bases: 14. In DNA form, the CDR3 reads TGCGCCAGCAGCCAAGATTGGCAGGGGGCGGTTGGGAAGACTGAAGCTTTCTTT. Amino acids: CASSQDWQGAVGKTEAFF.

A word on this clone: The same CDR3 is also encoded by other DNA sequences in this sample. The rearrangement uses TRBV6-5 and TRBJ1-1; 7 positions match TRBD1. The CDR3 covers 13 residues. V trimming: 2 bases; J trimming: 6 bases; junction bases outside the gene matches: 3. Germline V gene sequence: CDR1 MNHEY, CDR2 SVGAGI. The CDR3 DNA is TGTGCCAGCAGTTACGGGCAGGGGGCTGAAGCTTTCTTT. Translated, it gives CASSYGQGAEAFF.

The chain carries TRBV7-8 and TRBJ1-5, with D uncertain. The germline CDR1 and CDR2 sequences are SGHVS and FQNEAQ. There are 14 residues in the CDR3. Trimming removed 5 bases from V and 6 bases from J, with 14 bases in between. Here the CDR3 reads CASSPPGVPQPQHF. CDR3 coding DNA: TGTGCCAGCAGCCCTCCCGGGGTTCCTCAGCCCCAGCATTTT. Based on the CDR3 plus reference TRBV7-8 and TRBJ1-5, the full variable domain is GAGVSQSPRYKVAKRGQDVALRCDPISGHVSLFWYQQALGQGPEFLTYFQNEAQLDKSGLPSDRFFAERPEGSVSTLKIQRTQQEDSAVYLCASSPPGVPQPQHFGDGTRLSIL.

This chain joins TRBV24-1 and TRBJ1-5; no definite D call. CDR3 length: 16 residues. From germline, CDR1 is KGHDR and CDR2 SFDVKD. V was shortened by 0 bases and J by 0 bases, with 8 bases between the two germline ends. The CDR3 here is CATSDLNRYSNQPQHF. CDR3 DNA sequence: TGTGCCACCAGTGATTTGAACCGGTATAGCAATCAGCCCCAGCATTTT.

The rearrangement joins TRBV5-5 to TRBJ1-1; possibly TRBD1 for D (5 bases). V lost 4 bases and J lost 3, with 13 bases in between. CDR1 SGHKS and CDR2 YYEKEE come from the germline V gene (reference sequence). The CDR3 is made up of 14 amino acids. In nucleotides, the CDR3 is TGTGCCAGCAGCCCCCGACTAGGGGACACTGAAGCTTTCTTT. Protein: CASSPRLGDTEAFF. Full variable domain (rest looked up from reference TRBV5-5 and TRBJ1-1): DAGVTQSPTHLIKTRGQQVTLRCSPISGHKSVSWYQQVLGQGPQFIFQYYEKEERGRGNFPDRFSARQFPNYSSELNVNALLLGDSALYLCASSPRLGDTEAFFGQGTRLTVV.

The CDR3 sequence is CASNTRGPDTQYF. As DNA, the CDR3 is TGTGCCAGCAACACCCGAGGCCCAGATACGCAGTATTTT. The chain joins TRBV7-9 to TRBJ2-3; D gene ambiguous. Germline CDR1 SEHNR, CDR2 FQNEAQ (reference sequence). The CDR3 has 13 amino acids. V lost 7 bases and J lost 4, with 12 bases in between.

V and J are TRBV25-1 and TRBJ1-6; D perhaps matches TRBD1 (5 bases). V was clipped by 7 bases and J by 0 bases, with 13 bases between them. The CDR3 extends over 16 amino acids. CDR1 is MGHDK, CDR2 SYGVNS, per germline. The DNA of the CDR3 is TGTGCCAGCAAGACAGACCGAGTCTCCTATAATTCACCCCTCCACTTT. Its translation is CASKTDRVSYNSPLHF.

The chain uses TRBV2 and TRBJ1-2, with 7 bases aligning to TRBD1. This CDR3 is 14 amino acids long. V lost 3 bases to trimming and J lost 6 bases; unmatched junction nucleotides: 7. CDR1 and CDR2 (germline): SNHLY, FYNNEI. CDR3 residues: CASSDPTGENGYTF. The CDR3 DNA reads as TGTGCCAGCAGTGACCCCACAGGGGAGAATGGCTACACCTTC.

This sequence joins TRBV12-3 or TRBV12-4 and TRBJ2-5; D is possibly TRBD2 (6 bases). The CDR3 covers 13 residues. V lost 7 bases, J lost 5 bases, and 14 bases lay in between. CDR3 residues: CASKTTSLETQYF. The CDR3 coding sequence is TGTGCCAGCAAAACGACTAGTCTCGAGACCCAGTACTTC.

The V call is TRBV6-5, the J call TRBJ2-7; tentatively, D is TRBD1 (5 bases). In germline, CDR1 is MNHEY, CDR2 SVGAGI. V dropped 3 bases and J dropped 3 bases, with 9 bases sitting between them. The CDR3 runs 13 residues. The CDR3 nucleotides read TGTGCCAGCAGTTATCAGGGCGACTACGAGCAGTACTTC. Protein sequence: CASSYQGDYEQYF.

The genes are TRBV19 and TRBJ2-5, with 10 bases matching TRBD2. This CDR3 is 17 amino acids long. The V and J ends lost 3 bases and 4 bases, in that order; junction bases with no gene match: 11. Germline V gene lookup returns CDR1 LNHDA and CDR2 SQIVND (reference sequence). This CDR3 reads CASSIWRSSGSGETQYF. For the CDR3, the DNA is TGTGCCAGTAGTATTTGGCGGTCTAGCGGGAGTGGAGAGACCCAGTACTTC.

The chain recombines TRBV27 with TRBJ1-1; D might be TRBD1 (6 bases). With 0 bases removed from V and 5 bases from J, the gap between germline ends came to 13 bases. Looked up from germline, CDR1 is MNHEY and CDR2 is SMNVEV (reference sequence). The CDR3 consists of 15 residues. Here the CDR3 DNA reads TGTGCCAGCAGTTTATCGGGGGCGGTGGCGACTGAAGCTTTCTTT. It encodes CASSLSGAVATEAFF.

The chain links TRBV27 to TRBJ1-2; D may be TRBD1 (6 bases). This CDR3 region has 13 residues. Between the trimmed V and J ends, which lost 5 bases and 8 bases, there was a span of 15 bases. The germline gives CDR1 MNHEY, CDR2 SMNVEV (reference sequence). The CDR3 loop reads CASSIHRAGGYTF. Here the CDR3 DNA reads TGTGCCAGCAGTATCCACAGGGCCGGGGGCTACACCTTC.

This chain's CDR3 is CATSRDSSTYEQYF. In DNA form, the CDR3 reads TGTGCCACCAGCAGAGATAGTTCTACCTACGAGCAGTACTTC. This rearrangement joins TRBV15 to TRBJ2-7; D not resolved. Germline CDR1 and CDR2: LNHNV and YYDKDF (reference sequence). The V end lost 0 bases, the J end lost 2 bases, and 8 bases lay between the germline ends. The CDR3 is 14 amino acids.

V gene TRBV7-9 combines with J gene TRBJ1-2; D not resolved. The length of the CDR3 is 12 residues. V lost 1 base and J 7 bases, leaving 7 bases between the germline ends. Germline V gene data show CDR1 as SEHNR and CDR2 as FQNEAQ (reference sequence). CDR3 nucleotide sequence: TGTGCCAGCAGCTTAGAAAGTAGTGGCTACACCTTC. Its translation: CASSLESSGYTF.

Concerning this clone: This sample includes further DNA sequences coding for the same CDR3. The genes are TRBV3-1 (or the pseudogene TRBV3-2) and TRBJ1-4, with 11 bases aligning to TRBD1. Germline V gene sequence: CDR1 LGHDT, CDR2 YNNKEL (reference sequence). The trim removed 4 bases at V and 6 bases at J, leaving 1 base unmatched. There are 14 residues in the CDR3. The CDR3 coding sequence is TGTGCCAGCAGCCGGACAGGGGGCGATGAAAAACTGTTTTTT. As protein: CASSRTGGDEKLFF.

The chain employs TRBV6-2 or TRBV6-3 and TRBJ1-2, with D unclear. CDR1 and CDR2 from the germline V gene are MNHEY and SVGEGT. This CDR3 contains 14 residues. Trimming removed 2 bases at V and 4 bases at J, with 11 bases between. The CDR3 protein is CASSYEASGYGYTF. CDR3 DNA sequence: TGTGCCAGCAGTTACGAGGCGAGCGGCTATGGCTACACCTTC.

This clone was observed a single time. The chain is built from TRBV6-5 and TRBJ1-2; 9 nucleotides match TRBD1. J lost 8 bases, V lost 4 bases, and 8 bases had no gene match. Germline CDR1 reads MNHEY; CDR2 reads SVGAGI. CDR3 size: 14 residues. CDR3 bases: TGTGCCAGCAGTTTAGAACAGGGGGCGCAAGGCTACACCTTC. Encoded protein: CASSLEQGAQGYTF.

The chain's CDR3 is CASSLRGGRETQYF. CDR3 coding DNA: TGTGCCAGCAGCTTGCGAGGTGGGAGGGAGACCCAGTACTTC. V and J are TRBV5-4 and TRBJ2-5, with a weak D call TRBD2 (6 bases). Trimming removed 1 base at V and 5 bases at J, with 12 bases between. Germline loops: CDR1 SGHNT, CDR2 YYREEE (reference sequence). This CDR3 has 14 residues.

In its sample, this clone was seen once. The rearrangement links TRBV30 to TRBJ1-2, with D possibly matching TRBD1 (5 bases). Trimming removed 2 bases from V and 7 bases from J, with 14 bases in between. CDR3 length: 13 amino acids. Looked up from germline, CDR1 is GTSNPN and CDR2 is SVGIG (reference sequence). CDR3 in DNA: TGTGCCTGGAGTCCGGACGGGGGACGTGGCTACACCTTC. Translating gives CAWSPDGGRGYTF.

The chain uses TRBV10-3 and TRBJ1-2; D call uncertain. This CDR3 contains 13 residues. Per germline, CDR1 ENHRY and CDR2 SYGVKD. V was cut by 6 bases and J by 6 bases, with 14 bases left in between. The CDR3, as DNA: TGTGCCATCAGGGGAGTCCGGGTGGATGGCTACACCTTC. It specifies CAIRGVRVDGYTF.

The rearrangement joins TRBV6-5 to TRBJ1-2, with D perhaps TRBD1 (6 bases). V shed 7 bases and J shed 6 bases, with 12 bases lying between them. This CDR3 spans 12 amino acids. Germline CDR1 and CDR2: MNHEY and SVGAGI. Here the CDR3 reads CASTTGTDGYTF. In nucleotides, the CDR3 is TGTGCCAGCACCACAGGGACCGATGGCTACACCTTC.

This clone has more than one count but fewer than ten. The chain uses TRBV6-5 and TRBJ2-1; 7 bases are shared with TRBD1. The germline V gene has CDR1 MNHEY and CDR2 SVGAGI. The length of the CDR3 is 13 residues. Unmatched junction bases numbered 2, after V lost 6 bases and J lost 3 bases. CDR3 sequence: CASSRDSYNEQFF. Here the CDR3 DNA reads TGTGCCAGCAGCCGGGACAGCTACAATGAGCAGTTCTTC.

V usage is TRBV7-9 and J usage is TRBJ1-2, with D possibly being TRBD1 (5 bases). Trimming pared 7 bases from V and 7 bases from J, leaving 22 bases between. This CDR3 has 15 amino acids. Germline V gene sequence: CDR1 SEHNR, CDR2 FQNEAQ (reference sequence). The DNA of the CDR3 is TGTGCCAGCAACTCCCCTGCCAGGGAGGCGGGTGGCTACACCTTC. Translating gives CASNSPAREAGGYTF.

J is TRBJ1-3 and V is TRBV5-1; D gene uncertain. Trimming took off 1 base at V and 4 bases at J, with 15 bases between the two ends. CDR3 size: 16 residues. The germline V gene encodes CDR1 SGHRS and CDR2 YFSETQ. Written as DNA, the CDR3 is TGCGCCAGCAGCTTGTTCCGGGGTTTGTACGGAAACACCATATATTTT. As protein: CASSLFRGLYGNTIYF.

The rearrangement uses TRBV6-2 or TRBV6-3 and TRBJ2-2; 9 bases fit TRBD2. The CDR3 extends over 15 amino acids. After removal of 2 bases from V and 5 bases from J, the junction contained 3 bases not matched to a gene. Germline V gene sequence: CDR1 MNHEY, CDR2 SVGEGT. The CDR3 region is CASSYGLAGTGELFF. CDR3 nucleotides: TGTGCCAGCAGTTACGGGCTAGCGGGGACCGGGGAGCTGTTTTTT.

The rearrangement joins TRBV5-5 to TRBJ2-7, with 11 bases identical to TRBD2. V was clipped by 2 bases and J by 4 bases; unmatched bases: 5. Germline assignment: CDR1 SGHKS and CDR2 YYEKEE (reference sequence). The CDR3 consists of 15 residues. DNA for the CDR3: TGTGCCAGCAGCTTCTCGACTAGCGGGACGTACGAGCAGTACTTC. Translated: CASSFSTSGTYEQYF.

The chain combines TRBV19 with TRBJ2-7; 7 bases match TRBD1. This CDR3 contains 16 residues. The ends lost 5 bases at V and 1 base at J; junction bases unmatched: 11. CDR1 and CDR2 (germline): LNHDA, SQIVND (reference sequence). In DNA, the CDR3 is TGTGCCAGTAGTGGCAGGACAGGAGAATCATCCTACGAGCAGTACTTC. It codes for CASSGRTGESSYEQYF.